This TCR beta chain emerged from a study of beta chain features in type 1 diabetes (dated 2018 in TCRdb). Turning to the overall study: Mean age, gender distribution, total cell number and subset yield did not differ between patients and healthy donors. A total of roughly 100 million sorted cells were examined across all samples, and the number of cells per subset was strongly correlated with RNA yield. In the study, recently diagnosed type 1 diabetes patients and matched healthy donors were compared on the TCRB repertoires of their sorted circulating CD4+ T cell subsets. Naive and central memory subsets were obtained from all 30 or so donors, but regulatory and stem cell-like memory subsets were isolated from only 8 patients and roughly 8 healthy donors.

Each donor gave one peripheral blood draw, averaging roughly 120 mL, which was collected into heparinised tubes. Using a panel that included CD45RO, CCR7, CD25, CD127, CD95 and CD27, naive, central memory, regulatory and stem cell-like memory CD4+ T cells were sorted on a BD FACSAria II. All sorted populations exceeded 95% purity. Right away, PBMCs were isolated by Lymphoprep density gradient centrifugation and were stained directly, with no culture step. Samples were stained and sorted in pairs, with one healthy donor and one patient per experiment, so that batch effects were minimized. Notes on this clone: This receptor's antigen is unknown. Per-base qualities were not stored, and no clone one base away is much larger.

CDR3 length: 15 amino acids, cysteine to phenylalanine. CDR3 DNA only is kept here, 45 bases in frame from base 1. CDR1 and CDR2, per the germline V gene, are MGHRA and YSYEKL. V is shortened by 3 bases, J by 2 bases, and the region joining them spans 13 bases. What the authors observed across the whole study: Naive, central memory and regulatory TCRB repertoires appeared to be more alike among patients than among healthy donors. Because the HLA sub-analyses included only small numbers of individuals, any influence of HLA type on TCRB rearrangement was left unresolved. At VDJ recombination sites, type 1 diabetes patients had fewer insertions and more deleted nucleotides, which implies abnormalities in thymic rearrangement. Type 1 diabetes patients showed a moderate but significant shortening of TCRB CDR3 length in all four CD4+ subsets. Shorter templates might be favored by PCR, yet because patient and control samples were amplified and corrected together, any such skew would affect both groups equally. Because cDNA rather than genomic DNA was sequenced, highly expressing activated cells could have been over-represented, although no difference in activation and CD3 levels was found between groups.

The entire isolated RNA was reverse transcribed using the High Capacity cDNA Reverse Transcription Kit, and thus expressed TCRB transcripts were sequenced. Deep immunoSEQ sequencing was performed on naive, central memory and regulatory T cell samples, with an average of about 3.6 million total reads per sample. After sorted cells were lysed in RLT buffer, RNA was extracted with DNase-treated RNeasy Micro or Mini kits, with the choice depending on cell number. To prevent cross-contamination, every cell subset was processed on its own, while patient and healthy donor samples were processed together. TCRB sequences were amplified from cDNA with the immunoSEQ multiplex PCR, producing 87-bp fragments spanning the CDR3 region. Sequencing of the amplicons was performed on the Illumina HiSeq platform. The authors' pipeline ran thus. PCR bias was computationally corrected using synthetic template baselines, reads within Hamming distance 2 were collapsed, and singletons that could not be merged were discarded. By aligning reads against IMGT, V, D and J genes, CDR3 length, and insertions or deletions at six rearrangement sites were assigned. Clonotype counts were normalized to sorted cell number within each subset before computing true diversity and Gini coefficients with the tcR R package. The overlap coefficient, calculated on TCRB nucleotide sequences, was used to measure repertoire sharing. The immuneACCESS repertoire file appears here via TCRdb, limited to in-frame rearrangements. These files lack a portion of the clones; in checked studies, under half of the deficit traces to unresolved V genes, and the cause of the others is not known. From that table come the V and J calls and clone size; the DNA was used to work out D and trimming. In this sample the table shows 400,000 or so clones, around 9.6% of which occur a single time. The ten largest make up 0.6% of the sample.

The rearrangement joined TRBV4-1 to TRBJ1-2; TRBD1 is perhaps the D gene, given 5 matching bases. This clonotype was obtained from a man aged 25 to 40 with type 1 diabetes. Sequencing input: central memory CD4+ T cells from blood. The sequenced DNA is TGCGCCAGCAGCCAGGCGACAGCGACCAACTATGGCTACACCTTC. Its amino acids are CASSQATATNYGYTF.